This TCR beta chain was sequenced during a study of shared clonotypes between healthy human individuals. For the study at large: There were three CD4 naive, three CD4 memory, two CD8 naive and one CD8 memory plates per donor. The study, taken as a whole, reports: Incomplete sequencing of sorted subsets was indicated by rarefaction despite large depth.

The junction had 12 bases not matched to a gene; V was cut back by 2 bases and J by 8 bases. Germline V lookup: CDR1 SGHRS, CDR2 YFSETQ. There are 16 residues in the CDR3. The material for each subset, its genomic DNA, was split evenly across several immunoSEQ plates. Method: immunoSEQ multiplex PCR; TCRdb's copy keeps in-frame clones and lacks some. Of around 350,000 clones listed, 70% to 75% were seen once; the top ten hold roughly a tenth. Donors comprised only Caucasian adults living in Nashville, Tennessee. Details on this clone: What it binds is unknown. This clone may be a read error of a much larger clone one base away.

This TCR derives from a man aged 25 to 40 in good health. Specimen: memory CD4+ T cells sorted from blood. Subset reported: CD45RA-negative fraction. V is TRBV5-1 and J is TRBJ2-1; 8 bases match TRBD2. DNA for the CDR3: TGCGCCAGCAGCTTAGAGGGACTAGGGGGTGGGGATGAGCAGTTCTTC. This codes for CASSLEGLGGGDEQFF.